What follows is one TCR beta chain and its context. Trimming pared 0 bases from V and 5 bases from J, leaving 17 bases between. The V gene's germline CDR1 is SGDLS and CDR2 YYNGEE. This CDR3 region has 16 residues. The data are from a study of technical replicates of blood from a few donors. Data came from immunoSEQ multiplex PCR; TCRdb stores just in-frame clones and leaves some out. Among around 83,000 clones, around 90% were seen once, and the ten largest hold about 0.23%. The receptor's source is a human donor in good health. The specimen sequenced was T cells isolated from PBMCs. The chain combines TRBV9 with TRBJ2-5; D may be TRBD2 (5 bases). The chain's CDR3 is CASSVGPGFWLETQYF. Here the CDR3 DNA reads TGTGCCAGCAGCGTAGGACCGGGATTTTGGTTGGAGACCCAGTACTTC.